What follows are 31 T cell receptor beta chains derived from one specimen sequenced in a study of blood T cell repertoires in COVID-19. Sequencing used immunoSEQ multiplex PCR; TCRdb keeps in-frame clones, though not all of them. Of 250,000 or so clones listed, 85% to 90% are singletons. Sequenced material: PBMCs or T cells enriched from blood (not recorded which). Source of these receptors: a woman in her thirties with acute COVID-19.

This clone has a handful of counts. The V call is TRBV18, the J call TRBJ1-6; no clear D. This CDR3 is 15 amino acids long. The V gene lost 6 bases and the J gene lost 5 bases, with 14 bases spanning the gap. Germline V gives CDR1 KGHSH, CDR2 LQKENI. The CDR3 is CASSTLRQNNSPLHF. The CDR3, as DNA: TGTGCCAGCTCGACACTTCGGCAGAATAATTCACCCCTCCACTTT.

CDR3 sequence (DNA): TGTGCCAGCAGTTTAGGCGGGAGCCTCACCGGGGAGCTGTTTTTT. Amino acid sequence: CASSLGGSLTGELFF. The V gene is TRBV28, the J gene TRBJ2-2; 7 bases align to TRBD2. V gave up 2 bases and J gave up 4 bases; unmatched junction bases: 4. From germline, CDR1 is MDHEN and CDR2 SYDVKM. The CDR3 has 15 amino acids.

Regarding this clone: The same CDR3 also results from other DNA sequences found in this sample. The chain uses TRBV28 and TRBJ2-3; no definite D call. This CDR3 has 12 amino acids. Germline V lookup: CDR1 MDHEN, CDR2 SYDVKM. V was shortened by 6 bases and J by 2 bases, with 6 bases between the two germline ends. In DNA, the CDR3 is TGTGCCAGCAGCCTCCCCACAGATACGCAGTATTTT. Its translation is CASSLPTDTQYF. Based on the CDR3 plus reference TRBV28 and TRBJ2-3, the full variable domain is DVKVTQSSRYLVKRTGEKVFLECVQDMDHENMFWYRQDPGLGLRLIYFSYDVKMKEKGDIPEGYSVSREKKERFSLILESASTNQTSMYLCASSLPTDTQYFGPGTRLTVL.

The rearrangement links TRBV27 to TRBJ1-1; 7 nucleotides agree with TRBD1. CDR1 MNHEY and CDR2 SMNVEV come from the germline V gene (reference sequence). There are 14 residues in the CDR3. V was pared by 5 bases and J by 4 bases, with 7 bases of the junction left unmatched. The CDR3 loop is CASSPRDSPTEAFF. The CDR3 coding sequence is TGTGCCAGCAGTCCCCGGGACAGTCCCACTGAAGCTTTCTTT.

The chain joins TRBV9 to TRBJ2-1, with D unclear. Deletions cut 1 base from V and 0 bases from J, with 17 bases between. The CDR3 runs 18 residues. Germline V gene lookup returns CDR1 SGDLS and CDR2 YYNGEE. The CDR3 here is CASSVTPETSSSYNEQFF. The DNA for the CDR3 is TGTGCCAGCAGCGTAACTCCCGAGACATCCAGCTCCTACAATGAGCAGTTCTTC.

The V gene is TRBV2, the J gene TRBJ2-7; a possible D gene is TRBD1 (7 bases). CDR1 and CDR2 from the germline V gene are SNHLY and FYNNEI. V lost 10 bases, J lost 0 bases, and 13 bases lay in between. This CDR3 is 13 amino acids long. CDR3 nucleotides: TGTGCCACCAGGAGGGACAGCTCCTACGAGCAGTACTTC. It yields the protein CATRRDSSYEQYF.

The chain couples TRBV11-1 to TRBJ2-7, with 10 bases identical to TRBD2. The CDR3 is made up of 14 amino acids. J gave up 4 bases and V 6 bases, and 6 bases lay outside the gene matches. Germline V lookup: CDR1 SGHAT, CDR2 FQDESV (reference sequence). The DNA for the CDR3 is TGTGCCAGCAGTGGAGCGGGAGGGGGATACGAGCAGTACTTC. It yields the protein CASSGAGGGYEQYF.

The chain's CDR3 is CASSPDFDNYGYTF. The CDR3, as DNA: TGTGCCAGCAGTCCCGACTTCGATAACTATGGCTACACCTTC. V is TRBV6-4 and J is TRBJ1-2; D unresolved. The CDR3 has 14 residues. The germline V gene encodes CDR1 MRHNA and CDR2 SNTAGT. V shed 5 bases and J shed 1 base, with 11 bases lying between them.

As DNA, the CDR3 is TGTGCCAGCGAGCGGGAGCATGTCTTCTCTCGCACAGATACGCAGTATTTT. Protein: CASEREHVFSRTDTQYF. The V gene is TRBV2, the J gene TRBJ2-3; 8 bases match TRBD2. The germline CDR1 and CDR2 sequences are SNHLY and FYNNEI. CDR3 length equals 17 residues. V lost 8 bases, J lost 1 base, and 14 bases stayed unmatched.

The chain carries TRBV5-4 and TRBJ1-6, with a weak D call TRBD1 (6 bases). CDR1 is SGHNT, CDR2 YYREEE, per germline (reference sequence). V dropped 0 bases and J dropped 7 bases, with 8 bases sitting between them. The CDR3 is 14 residues long. DNA for the CDR3: TGTGCCAGCAGCTTGGAACAGGGAAATTCACCCCTCCACTTT. It yields the protein CASSLEQGNSPLHF.

The J gene is TRBJ1-4, the V gene TRBV5-6; 7 bases align to TRBD1. Trimming cost V 4 bases and J 5 bases; bases outside gene matches: 5. The CDR3 loop spans 14 amino acids. Germline V CDR1 and CDR2: SGHDT, YYEEEE. The DNA for the CDR3 is TGTGCCAGCAGCAAGGGACAGCCCAATGAAAAACTGTTTTTT. This gives the protein CASSKGQPNEKLFF.

The chain recombines TRBV19 with TRBJ1-4, with D possibly matching TRBD1 (6 bases). The CDR3 has 15 residues. Deletions cut 6 bases from V and 7 bases from J, with 18 bases between. Germline V gene lookup returns CDR1 LNHDA and CDR2 SQIVND (reference sequence). CDR3 in DNA: TGTGCCAGTAGGACCTTGGGGGCAGGGGTTGAAAAACTGTTTTTT. This codes for CASRTLGAGVEKLFF.

V gene TRBV7-2 combines with J gene TRBJ2-2; 8 bases map to TRBD1. The CDR3 sequence is 13 residues long. Germline lookup yields CDR1 SGHTA and CDR2 FQGNSA. The ends lost 4 bases at V and 6 bases at J; junction bases unmatched: 1. The CDR3 DNA reads as TGTGCCAGCAGCTCACAGGGGGCCGGGGAGCTGTTTTTT. Its translation is CASSSQGAGELFF.

This clone came up a few times. This chain connects TRBV4-1 to TRBJ2-2; 9 nucleotides line up with TRBD2. Germline assignment: CDR1 MGHRA and CDR2 YSYEKL. CDR3 length: 17 amino acids. The V gene end was trimmed by 0 bases and the J gene end by 5 bases; junction bases not matched to a gene: 7. The CDR3 loop is CASSQDRGRALTGELFF. CDR3 in DNA: TGCGCCAGCAGCCAAGATCGCGGGAGGGCCTTAACCGGGGAGCTGTTTTTT.

The rearrangement uses TRBV5-4 and TRBJ1-1, with D tentatively TRBD1 (5 bases). V lost 0 bases, J lost 0 bases, and 9 bases lay in between. This CDR3 region has 15 residues. The germline CDR1 and CDR2 sequences are SGHNT and YYREEE (reference sequence). CDR3 amino acids: CASSLGSGMNTEAFF. The CDR3 nucleotides are TGTGCCAGCAGCTTGGGTTCAGGGATGAACACTGAAGCTTTCTTT.

The genes are TRBV19 and TRBJ1-5; TRBD1 agrees at 8 bases. V shed 8 bases and J 1 base; nucleotides not matched to a gene: 4. Germline CDR1 reads LNHDA; CDR2 reads SQIVND (reference sequence). This CDR3 contains 14 residues. This CDR3 is CASLDRASNQPQHF. CDR3 nucleotides: TGTGCCAGTCTGGACAGGGCGAGCAATCAGCCCCAGCATTTT.

This sequence joins TRBV14 and TRBJ1-1; 7 bases agree with TRBD1. The V gene's germline CDR1 is SGHDN and CDR2 FVKESK. The CDR3 contains 17 residues. Trimming took 0 bases from V and 1 from J; bases not matched to a gene: 8. Here the CDR3 DNA reads TGTGCCAGCAGCCAAGACCGACAGGGAGTAAAGAACACTGAAGCTTTCTTT. This sequence encodes CASSQDRQGVKNTEAFF.

This rearrangement joins TRBV5-1 to TRBJ2-2; D not resolved. Deletions cut 3 bases from V and 7 bases from J, with 13 bases between. The CDR3 contains 14 residues. Germline values: CDR1 SGHRS, CDR2 YFSETQ. CDR3 in DNA: TGCGCCAGCAGCTCCGCCCCACCGGGCGGGGAGCTGTTTTTT. Translating gives CASSSAPPGGELFF.

The chain links TRBV18 to TRBJ2-6; TRBD1 is a possible D gene (5 bases). The CDR3 extends over 15 amino acids. CDR1 and CDR2 from the germline V gene are KGHSH and LQKENI. V was pared by 5 bases and J by 0 bases, with 8 bases between. Written as DNA, the CDR3 is TGTGCCAGCTCAAACACAGGCTCTGGGGCCAACGTCCTGACTTTC. This translates into CASSNTGSGANVLTF.

The V gene is TRBV28, the J gene TRBJ1-5; D remains ambiguous. The CDR3 length is 13 residues. CDR1 is MDHEN, CDR2 SYDVKM, per germline. With 7 bases removed from V and 7 bases from J, the gap between germline ends came to 14 bases. In nucleotides, the CDR3 is TGTGCCAGCACGACCCTCACGGGGCAGCCCCAGCATTTT. Translation gives CASTTLTGQPQHF.

The rearrangement links TRBV28 to TRBJ2-2; 9 nucleotides agree with TRBD2. The CDR3 totals 18 residues. CDR1 and CDR2 from the germline V gene are MDHEN and SYDVKM. Trimming cost V 4 bases and J 10 bases; bases outside gene matches: 19. The CDR3 nucleotides read TGTGCCAGCAGTTCATTAAACACTCTAGCGGGATGGGGTGCGGAGCTGTTTTTT. Its protein product is CASSSLNTLAGWGAELFF.

This chain connects TRBV28 to TRBJ2-2; TRBD2 might be the D (6 bases). The V gene's germline CDR1 is MDHEN and CDR2 SYDVKM. V was cut by 5 bases and J by 2 bases, with 12 bases left in between. The CDR3 is made up of 15 amino acids. The CDR3 sequence is CASSLSGRNTGELFF. CDR3 DNA sequence: TGTGCCAGCAGTCTGTCCGGGAGAAACACCGGGGAGCTGTTTTTT. Using reference TRBV28 and TRBJ2-2 for the parts outside the CDR3, the full variable domain is DVKVTQSSRYLVKRTGEKVFLECVQDMDHENMFWYRQDPGLGLRLIYFSYDVKMKEKGDIPEGYSVSREKKERFSLILESASTNQTSMYLCASSLSGRNTGELFFGEGSRLTVL.

The J gene is TRBJ1-2, the V gene TRBV19, with TRBD1 identical over 7 bases. This CDR3 has 15 residues. The V gene's germline CDR1 is LNHDA and CDR2 SQIVND (reference sequence). Losses at the gene ends were 5 bases for V and 4 bases for J; bases not matched to a gene: 10. This chain's CDR3 is CASSQRSDRAYGYTF. The CDR3 nucleotides read TGTGCCAGTAGTCAGCGCTCTGACAGGGCCTATGGCTACACCTTC.

The chain joins TRBV7-2 to TRBJ1-5, with 11 bases matching TRBD1. The length of the CDR3 is 14 residues. Trimming removed 5 bases from V and 8 bases from J; junction bases left unmatched: 5. In germline, CDR1 is SGHTA, CDR2 FQGNSA. DNA for the CDR3: TGTGCCAGCAGCGTGGGACAGGGGGAAGAGCCCCAGCATTTT. It yields the protein CASSVGQGEEPQHF.

The CDR3 nucleotides read TGCGCCAGCAGCTTAAACTTAGCGGGAGGGTTGAACTACGAGCAGTACTTC. Its protein product is CASSLNLAGGLNYEQYF. The V and J genes are TRBV5-1 and TRBJ2-7; 11 nucleotides match TRBD2. The germline gives CDR1 SGHRS, CDR2 YFSETQ. V shed 2 bases, J shed 3 bases, and the junction held 10 bases outside the gene matches. The CDR3 has 17 residues.

The genes are TRBV2 and TRBJ2-7, with 13 bases aligning to TRBD2. With V trimmed by 1 base and J by 5 bases, 2 bases remained unmatched. The CDR3 is 15 residues long. Germline CDR1 is SNHLY and CDR2 is FYNNEI. CDR3 bases: TGTGCCAGCAGTGAAGGGACTAGCGGGAGCAACGAGCAGTACTTC. This sequence encodes CASSEGTSGSNEQYF.

This sequence joins TRBV9 and TRBJ1-1; 9 bases align to TRBD1. V lost 2 bases and J lost 5; bases outside the gene matches: 4. Germline CDR1 and CDR2: SGDLS and YYNGEE. The CDR3 consists of 14 residues. For the CDR3, the DNA is TGTGCCAGCAGCGTGACAGGGGGATATACTGAAGCTTTCTTT. It yields the protein CASSVTGGYTEAFF.

The chain employs TRBV7-8 and TRBJ1-4; D might be TRBD1 (5 bases). Germline V lookup: CDR1 SGHVS, CDR2 FQNEAQ. CDR3 length: 15 amino acids. The ends were cut back, 5 bases at V and 4 bases at J, with 14 bases in the middle. The CDR3 sequence: CASSPNRFGNEKLFF. The CDR3 bases are TGTGCCAGCAGCCCCAACAGGTTCGGTAATGAAAAACTGTTTTTT.

This clone appeared a few times. The V call is TRBV6-4, the J call TRBJ2-2; 7 nucleotides agree with TRBD2. The germline V gene encodes CDR1 MRHNA and CDR2 SNTAGT. The CDR3 consists of 15 residues. Trimming at V came to 3 bases and at J to 4 bases, leaving 5 bases not matched to a gene. CDR3 sequence (DNA): TGTGCCAGCAGTGAGATTGCGGGAGTCACCGGGGAGCTGTTTTTT. Translation: CASSEIAGVTGELFF.

V gene TRBV7-2 combines with J gene TRBJ1-5, with TRBD1 matching 7 bases. The CDR3 covers 15 residues. In germline, CDR1 is SGHTA, CDR2 FQGNSA. Trimming removed 1 base from V and 3 bases from J; junction bases left unmatched: 3. CDR3 sequence (DNA): TGTGCCAGCAGCTTAGTTGGACAGGCCAATCAGCCCCAGCATTTT. This sequence encodes CASSLVGQANQPQHF.

The chain carries TRBV30 and TRBJ2-5, with a tentative D call TRBD2 (5 bases). The germline V gene has CDR1 GTSNPN and CDR2 SVGIG (reference sequence). CDR3 length: 13 amino acids. The ends were cut back, 5 bases at V and 5 bases at J, with 15 bases in the middle. CDR3: CAWSTGVGETQYF. The CDR3 bases are TGTGCCTGGTCTACCGGGGTGGGGGAGACCCAGTACTTC.